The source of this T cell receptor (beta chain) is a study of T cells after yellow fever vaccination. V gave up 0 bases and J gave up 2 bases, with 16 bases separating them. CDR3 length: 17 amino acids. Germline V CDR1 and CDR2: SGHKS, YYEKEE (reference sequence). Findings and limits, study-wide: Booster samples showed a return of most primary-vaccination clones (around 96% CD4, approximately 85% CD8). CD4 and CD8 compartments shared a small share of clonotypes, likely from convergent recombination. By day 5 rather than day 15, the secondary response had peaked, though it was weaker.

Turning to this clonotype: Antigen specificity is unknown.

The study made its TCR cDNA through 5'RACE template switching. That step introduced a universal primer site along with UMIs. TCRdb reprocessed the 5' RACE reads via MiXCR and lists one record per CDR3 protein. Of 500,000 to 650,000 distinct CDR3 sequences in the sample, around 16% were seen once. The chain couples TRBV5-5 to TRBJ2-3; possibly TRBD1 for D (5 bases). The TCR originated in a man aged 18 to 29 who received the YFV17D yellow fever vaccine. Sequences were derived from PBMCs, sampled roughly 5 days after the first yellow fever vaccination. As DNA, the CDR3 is TGTGCCAGCAGCTTGGTTTGGGGCAGAGAATTCACAGATACGCAGTATTTT. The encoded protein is CASSLVWGREFTDTQYF.